Listed below are T cell receptor beta chains from one sample, sequenced in a study of blood T cell repertoires in COVID-19. The table came from immunoSEQ multiplex PCR; TCRdb's copy has only in-frame clones and leaves some out. The sample has 140,000 to 150,000 clones, around 84% seen once. Sequencing was performed on peripheral blood. The receptor source for this set is a man aged 55-75 years with active or convalescent COVID-19. Each CDR3 is given with its conserved first and last residue. The D gene is left open where the match is weak. Clone size is shown for a subset of rows, as once, few, many or a class of expanded clone.

v_call: TRBV30
d_call: TRBD1
clone_size: many
j_call: TRBJ1-2
cdr3_aa: CAWRGQNFYGYTF
cdr3_nt: TGTGCCTGGAGGGGACAGAATTTCTATGGCTACACCTTC

v_call: TRBV5-8
d_call: TRBD1
clone_size: few
j_call: TRBJ1-4
cdr3_aa: CASSLPGTVNEKLFF
cdr3_nt: TGTGCCAGCAGCTTGCCGGGGACAGTCAATGAAAAACTGTTTTTT

v_call: TRBV4-3
d_call: NA
clone_size: NA
j_call: TRBJ1-5
cdr3_aa: CASSQDLAAGNQPQHF
cdr3_nt: TGCGCCAGCAGCCAAGATTTAGCGGCTGGAAATCAGCCCCAGCATTTT

v_call: TRBV15
d_call: NA
clone_size: NA
j_call: TRBJ1-5
cdr3_aa: CATSRRGSQPQHF
cdr3_nt: TGTGCCACCAGCAGGAGGGGGAGTCAGCCCCAGCATTTT

v_call: TRBV6-2/TRBV6-3
d_call: TRBD1
clone_size: NA
j_call: TRBJ1-2
cdr3_aa: CASSYYTGDGYTF
cdr3_nt: TGTGCCAGCAGTTACTATACAGGGGACGGCTACACCTTC

v_call: TRBV5-6
d_call: NA
clone_size: NA
j_call: TRBJ1-2
cdr3_aa: CASRGYGLNNYGYTF
cdr3_nt: TGTGCCAGCAGGGGATACGGACTCAATAACTATGGCTACACCTTC

v_call: TRBV7-9
d_call: NA
clone_size: once
j_call: TRBJ1-5
cdr3_aa: CASSLELGQGWGNQPQHF
cdr3_nt: TGTGCCAGCAGCTTAGAGTTGGGCCAGGGGTGGGGCAATCAGCCCCAGCATTTT

v_call: TRBV3-1/TRBV3-2
d_call: TRBD2
clone_size: once
j_call: TRBJ2-1
cdr3_aa: CASSHPSGRAENEQFF
cdr3_nt: TGTGCCAGCAGCCACCCTAGCGGGAGGGCCGAGAATGAGCAGTTCTTC

v_call: TRBV6-6
d_call: NA
clone_size: NA
j_call: TRBJ1-2
cdr3_aa: CASSRGNRDLDGYTF
cdr3_nt: TGTGCCAGCAGTAGGGGTAACAGGGACCTGGATGGCTACACCTTC

v_call: TRBV5-4
d_call: TRBD2
clone_size: NA
j_call: TRBJ2-3
cdr3_aa: CASSGRGVSTDTQYF
cdr3_nt: TGTGCCAGCAGCGGGCGGGGGGTCTCCACAGATACGCAGTATTTT

v_call: TRBV7-8
d_call: NA
clone_size: NA
j_call: TRBJ2-7
cdr3_aa: CASSLGQYEQYF
cdr3_nt: TGTGCCAGCAGCTTAGGGCAATACGAGCAGTACTTC

v_call: TRBV3-1/TRBV3-2
d_call: TRBD2
clone_size: NA
j_call: TRBJ2-5
cdr3_aa: CASSQALAVQETQYF
cdr3_nt: TGTGCCAGCAGCCAAGCGCTAGCGGTCCAAGAGACCCAGTACTTC

v_call: TRBV10-3
d_call: NA
clone_size: NA
j_call: TRBJ2-7
cdr3_aa: CAISAGGYGPYEQYF
cdr3_nt: TGTGCCATCAGCGCAGGGGGGTACGGACCCTACGAGCAGTACTTC

v_call: TRBV12-3/TRBV12-4
d_call: TRBD1
clone_size: NA
j_call: TRBJ1-2
cdr3_aa: CASSTGGRRGYTF
cdr3_nt: TGTGCCAGCAGTACAGGGGGAAGGAGGGGCTACACCTTC

v_call: TRBV11-3
d_call: TRBD2
clone_size: NA
j_call: TRBJ2-3
cdr3_aa: CASSPRGSGVTDTQYF
cdr3_nt: TGTGCCAGCAGCCCCCGGGGTAGCGGGGTCACAGATACGCAGTATTTT

v_call: TRBV2
d_call: TRBD1
clone_size: NA
j_call: TRBJ1-1
cdr3_aa: CASSPSGGDAFF
cdr3_nt: TGTGCCAGCAGTCCCTCAGGGGGTGACGCTTTCTTT

v_call: TRBV7-2
d_call: NA
clone_size: once
j_call: TRBJ2-1
cdr3_aa: CASSFVEGSYNEQFF
cdr3_nt: TGTGCCAGCAGCTTTGTGGAGGGATCCTACAATGAGCAGTTCTTC

v_call: TRBV5-1
d_call: TRBD2
clone_size: NA
j_call: TRBJ2-1
cdr3_aa: CASSSASGGLGVEQFF
cdr3_nt: TGCGCCAGCAGCTCCGCCAGCGGGGGGCTTGGTGTTGAGCAGTTCTTC

v_call: TRBV4-3
d_call: NA
clone_size: NA
j_call: TRBJ2-5
cdr3_aa: CASSQDYREGETQYF
cdr3_nt: TGCGCCAGCAGCCAAGATTACAGGGAGGGCGAGACCCAGTACTTC

v_call: TRBV7-2
d_call: NA
clone_size: NA
j_call: TRBJ1-1
cdr3_aa: CASSLARTIHEAFF
cdr3_nt: TGTGCCAGCAGCTTAGCGAGGACAATCCATGAAGCTTTCTTT